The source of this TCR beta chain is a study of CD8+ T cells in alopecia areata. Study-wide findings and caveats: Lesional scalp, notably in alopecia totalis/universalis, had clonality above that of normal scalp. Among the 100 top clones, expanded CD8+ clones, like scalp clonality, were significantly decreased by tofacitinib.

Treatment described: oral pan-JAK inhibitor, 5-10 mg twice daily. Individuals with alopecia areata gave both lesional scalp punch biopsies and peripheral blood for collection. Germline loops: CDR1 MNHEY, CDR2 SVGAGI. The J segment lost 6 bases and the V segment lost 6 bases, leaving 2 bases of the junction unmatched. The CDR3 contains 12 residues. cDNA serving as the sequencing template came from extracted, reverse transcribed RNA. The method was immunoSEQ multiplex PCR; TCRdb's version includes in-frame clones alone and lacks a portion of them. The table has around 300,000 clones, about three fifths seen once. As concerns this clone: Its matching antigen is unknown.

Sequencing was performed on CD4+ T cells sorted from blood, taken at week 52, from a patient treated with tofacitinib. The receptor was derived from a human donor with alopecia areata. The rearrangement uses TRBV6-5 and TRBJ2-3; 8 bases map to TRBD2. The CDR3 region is CASRTGGDTQYF. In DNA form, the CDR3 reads TGTGCCAGCAGGACGGGGGGGGATACGCAGTATTTT.